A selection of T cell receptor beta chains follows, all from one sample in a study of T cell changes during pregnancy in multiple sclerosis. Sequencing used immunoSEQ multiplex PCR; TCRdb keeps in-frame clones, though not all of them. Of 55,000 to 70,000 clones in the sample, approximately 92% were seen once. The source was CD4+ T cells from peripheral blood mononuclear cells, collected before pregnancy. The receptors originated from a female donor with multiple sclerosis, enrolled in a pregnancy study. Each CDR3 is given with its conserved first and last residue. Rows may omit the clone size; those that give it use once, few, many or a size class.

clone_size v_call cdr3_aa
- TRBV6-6 CASSYSIQGKETQYF
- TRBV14 CASSQDQIAGETQYF
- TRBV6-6 CASSLHLGATNEKLFF
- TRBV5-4 CASSSPGGGTTPLIQYF
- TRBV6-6 CASSYPRGPTYEQYF
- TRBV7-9 CASSFSSGNEQFF
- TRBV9 CASSVSSGTGELFF
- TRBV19 CASRRTGVYNEQFF
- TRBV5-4 CASSRGFNEQFF
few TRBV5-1 CASSYAGRGWDEQFF
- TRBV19 CASSKGGSQETQYF
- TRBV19 CASSIYDGYTF
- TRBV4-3 CASSQAGTSAAKNIQYF
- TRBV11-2 CASSLVRGLNEQYF
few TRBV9 CASSVDRGTEAFF
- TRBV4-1 CASSQGDTSGPYEQYF
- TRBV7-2 CASSLELAGVGNEQFF
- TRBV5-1 CASIPGLAGSYEQYF
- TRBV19 CASKGGRAYITDTQYF
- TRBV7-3 CASSFEQGAYNEQFF
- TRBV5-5 CASSLEGSSYNEQFF
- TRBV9 CASSVDPSGGATDTQYF
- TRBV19 CASSKASGANVLTF
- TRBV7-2 CASSLGQSNQPQHF
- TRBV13 CASSLVGGLTDTQYF
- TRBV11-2 CASSFTRGSYEQYF
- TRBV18 CASSPKNLAGTSGTDTQYF